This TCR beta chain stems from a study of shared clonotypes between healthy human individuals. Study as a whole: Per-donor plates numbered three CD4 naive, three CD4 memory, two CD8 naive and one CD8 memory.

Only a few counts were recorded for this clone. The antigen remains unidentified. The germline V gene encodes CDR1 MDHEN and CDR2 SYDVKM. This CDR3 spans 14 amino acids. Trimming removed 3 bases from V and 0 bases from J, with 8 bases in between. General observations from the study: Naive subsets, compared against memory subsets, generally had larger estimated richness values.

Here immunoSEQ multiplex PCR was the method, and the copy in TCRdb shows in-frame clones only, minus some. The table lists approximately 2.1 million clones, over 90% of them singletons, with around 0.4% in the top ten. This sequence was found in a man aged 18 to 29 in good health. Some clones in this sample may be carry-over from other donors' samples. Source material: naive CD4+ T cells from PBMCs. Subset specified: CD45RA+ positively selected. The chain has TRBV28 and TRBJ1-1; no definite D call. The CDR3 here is CASSFGSVNTEAFF. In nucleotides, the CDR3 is TGTGCCAGCAGTTTCGGCAGTGTGAACACTGAAGCTTTCTTT.